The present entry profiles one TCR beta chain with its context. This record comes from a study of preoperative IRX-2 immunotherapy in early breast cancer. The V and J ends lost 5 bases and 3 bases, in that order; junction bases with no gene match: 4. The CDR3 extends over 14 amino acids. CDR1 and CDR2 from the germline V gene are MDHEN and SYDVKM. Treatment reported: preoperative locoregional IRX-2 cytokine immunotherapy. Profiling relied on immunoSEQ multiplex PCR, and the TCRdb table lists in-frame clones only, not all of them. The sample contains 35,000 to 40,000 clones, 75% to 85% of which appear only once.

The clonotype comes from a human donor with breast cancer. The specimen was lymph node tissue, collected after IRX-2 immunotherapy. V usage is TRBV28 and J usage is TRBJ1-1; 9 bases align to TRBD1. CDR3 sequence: CASSIQGAHTEAFF. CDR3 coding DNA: TGTGCCAGCAGTATACAGGGGGCGCACACTGAAGCTTTCTTT. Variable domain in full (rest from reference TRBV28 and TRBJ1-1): DVKVTQSSRYLVKRTGEKVFLECVQDMDHENMFWYRQDPGLGLRLIYFSYDVKMKEKGDIPEGYSVSREKKERFSLILESASTNQTSMYLCASSIQGAHTEAFFGQGTRLTVV.